This T cell receptor beta chain appears in the sequencing data of a study of Ad26.COV2.S vaccination and SARS-CoV-2 variants. Study background: By the intramuscular route, Ad26.COV2.S was given once, or twice 56 days apart.

Turning to this clone: Antigen: not known.

Treatment reported: about 20 received Ad26.COV2.S at low or high dose, single or two shots; roughly five received placebo; per-sample allocation not given. Sampling happened 63 days after the first vaccine or placebo injection. An Ad26 vector was used to express Wuhan-strain SARS-CoV-2 spike as the vaccine. Trimming took 4 bases from V and 8 from J; bases not matched to a gene: 5. In germline, CDR1 is SQVTM, CDR2 ANQGSEA. The CDR3 spans 13 residues. Using immunoSEQ multiplex PCR, the repertoire was profiled, and TCRdb retains in-frame clones only, with some absent. The sample lists fewer than 500,000 clones, 90% occurring once. Study results and limitations: It was found that vaccine and placebo recipients had similar non-spike TCR breadth. Total T cell responses may have been underestimated by the TCR breadth and depth analyses.

This rearrangement joins TRBV29-1 to TRBJ2-1, with 10 bases matching TRBD2. Sequenced material: peripheral blood, taken in a trial of Ad26.COV2.S vaccine versus placebo. This clonotype was sampled from a person between 18 and 65 years old who received the Ad26.COV2.S COVID-19 vaccine or a placebo. Written as DNA, the CDR3 is TGCAGCGTTGCTAGCGGGAGAAGGGATGAGCAGTTCTTC. Its translation: CSVASGRRDEQFF.